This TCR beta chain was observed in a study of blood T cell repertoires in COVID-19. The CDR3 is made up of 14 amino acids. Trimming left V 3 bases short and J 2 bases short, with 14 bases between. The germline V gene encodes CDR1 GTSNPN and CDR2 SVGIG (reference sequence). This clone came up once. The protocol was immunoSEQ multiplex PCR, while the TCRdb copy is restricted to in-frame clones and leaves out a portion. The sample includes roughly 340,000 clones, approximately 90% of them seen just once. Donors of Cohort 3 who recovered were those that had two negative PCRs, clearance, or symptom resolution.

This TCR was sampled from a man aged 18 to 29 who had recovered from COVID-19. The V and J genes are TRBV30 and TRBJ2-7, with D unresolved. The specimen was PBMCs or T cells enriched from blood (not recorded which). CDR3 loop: CAWRRSAYTYEQYF. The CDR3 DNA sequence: TGTGCCTGGAGGCGGTCGGCCTATACCTACGAGCAGTACTTC. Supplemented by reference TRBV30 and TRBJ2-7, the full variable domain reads SQTIHQWPATLVQPVGSPLSLECTVEGTSNPNLYWYRQAAGRGLQLLFYSVGIGQISSEVPQNLSASRPQDRQFILSSKKLLLSDSGFYLCAWRRSAYTYEQYFGPGTRLTVT.